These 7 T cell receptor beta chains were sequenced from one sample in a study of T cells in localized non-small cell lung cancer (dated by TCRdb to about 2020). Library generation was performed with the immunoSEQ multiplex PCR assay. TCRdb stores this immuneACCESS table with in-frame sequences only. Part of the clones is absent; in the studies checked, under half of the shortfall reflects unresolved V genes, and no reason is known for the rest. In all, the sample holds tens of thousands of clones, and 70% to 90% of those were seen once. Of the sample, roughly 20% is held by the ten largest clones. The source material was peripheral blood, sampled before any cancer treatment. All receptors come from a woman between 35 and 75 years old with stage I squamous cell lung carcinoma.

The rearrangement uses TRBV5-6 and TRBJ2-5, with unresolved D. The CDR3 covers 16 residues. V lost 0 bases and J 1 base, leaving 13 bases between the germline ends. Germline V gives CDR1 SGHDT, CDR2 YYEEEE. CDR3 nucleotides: TGTGCCAGCAGCTTGGGGGCTAACTTTCTCCAAGAGACCCAGTACTTC. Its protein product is CASSLGANFLQETQYF.

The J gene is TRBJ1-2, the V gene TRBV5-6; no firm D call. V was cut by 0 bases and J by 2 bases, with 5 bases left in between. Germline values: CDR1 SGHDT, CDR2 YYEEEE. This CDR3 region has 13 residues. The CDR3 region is CASSLAGNYGYTF. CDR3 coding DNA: TGTGCCAGCAGCTTGGCCGGAAACTATGGCTACACCTTC. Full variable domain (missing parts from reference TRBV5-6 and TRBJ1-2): DAGVTQSPTHLIKTRGQQVTLRCSPKSGHDTVSWYQQALGQGPQFIFQYYEEEERQRGNFPDRFSGHQFPNYSSELNVNALLLGDSALYLCASSLAGNYGYTFGSGTRLTVV.

CDR3 region: CASSPGDNPYEQYF. The CDR3 nucleotides are TGCGCCAGCAGCCCCGGCGACAATCCCTACGAGCAGTACTTC. The genes are TRBV5-1 and TRBJ2-7; no reliable D call. V lost 4 bases and J 2 bases, leaving 13 bases between the germline ends. Germline V lookup: CDR1 SGHRS, CDR2 YFSETQ. This CDR3 has 14 residues.

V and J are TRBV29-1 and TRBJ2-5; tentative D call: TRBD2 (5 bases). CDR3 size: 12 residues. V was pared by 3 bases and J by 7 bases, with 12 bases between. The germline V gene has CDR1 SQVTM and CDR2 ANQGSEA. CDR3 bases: TGCAGCGTTGACACAACCGCGGGGACCCAGTACTTC. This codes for CSVDTTAGTQYF.

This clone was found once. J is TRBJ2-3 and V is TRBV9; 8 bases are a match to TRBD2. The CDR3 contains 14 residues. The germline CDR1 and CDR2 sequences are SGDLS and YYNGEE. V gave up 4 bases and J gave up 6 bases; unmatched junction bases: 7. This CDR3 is CASSFGLATDTQYF. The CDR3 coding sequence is TGTGCCAGCAGCTTCGGACTAGCTACGGATACGCAGTATTTT.

The CDR3 loop is CASISQTGVSNQPQHF. The CDR3 nucleotides read TGTGCCAGTATAAGCCAGACAGGGGTTAGCAATCAGCCCCAGCATTTT. V and J are TRBV19 and TRBJ1-5, with 8 bases lining up with TRBD1. This CDR3 comprises 16 residues. V shed 7 bases and J 0 bases; nucleotides not matched to a gene: 8. The germline V gene encodes CDR1 LNHDA and CDR2 SQIVND (reference sequence). Complete variable domain (other parts from reference TRBV19 and TRBJ1-5): DGGITQSPKYLFRKEGQNVTLSCEQNLNHDAMYWYRQDPGQGLRLIYYSQIVNDFQKGDIAEGYSVSREKKESFPLTVTSAQKNPTAFYLCASISQTGVSNQPQHFGDGTRLSIL.

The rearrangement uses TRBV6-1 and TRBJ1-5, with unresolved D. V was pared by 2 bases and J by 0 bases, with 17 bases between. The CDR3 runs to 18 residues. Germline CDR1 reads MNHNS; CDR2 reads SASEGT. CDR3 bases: TGTGCCAGCAGTGAACTTTTATCGGCCACTTCTAGCAATCAGCCCCAGCATTTT. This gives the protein CASSELLSATSSNQPQHF.